These 32 T cell receptor beta chains came from one sample sequenced in a study of T cell changes during pregnancy in multiple sclerosis. Clones were sequenced by immunoSEQ multiplex PCR, and TCRdb holds only the in-frame ones, with some missing. Of 15,000 to 25,000 clones detected, around 86% appear once; the ten largest clones hold 5.5% to 7.5%. The specimen comprised CD8+ T cells from peripheral blood mononuclear cells, sampled in the third trimester of pregnancy. The receptors were gathered from a female donor in good health, enrolled as a control in a pregnancy study.

Here the CDR3 reads CAWSVIAGAYGYTF. CDR3 bases: TGTGCCTGGAGTGTAATAGCAGGGGCCTATGGCTACACCTTC. The chain carries TRBV30 and TRBJ1-2, with TRBD1 as a possible D gene (6 bases). CDR1 GTSNPN and CDR2 SVGIG come from the germline V gene (reference sequence). The CDR3 totals 14 residues. With 0 bases removed from V and 4 bases from J, the gap between germline ends came to 12 bases.

V is TRBV7-9 and J is TRBJ2-2; D not resolved. V lost 4 bases to trimming and J lost 2 bases, with 8 bases between them. Germline assignment: CDR1 SEHNR and CDR2 FQNEAQ (reference sequence). This CDR3 is 14 amino acids long. In DNA, the CDR3 is TGTGCCAGCAGCTCAGGCTTCAACACCGGGGAGCTGTTTTTT. Amino acids: CASSSGFNTGELFF.

This chain joins TRBV27 and TRBJ2-2, with 13 bases that match TRBD2. This CDR3 is built from 17 residues. CDR1 MNHEY and CDR2 SMNVEV come from the germline V gene (reference sequence). V lost 5 bases, J lost 5 bases, and 8 bases stayed unmatched. The CDR3 protein is CASSPTSGGPGTGELFF. For the CDR3, the DNA is TGTGCCAGCAGTCCGACTAGCGGGGGGCCTGGAACCGGGGAGCTGTTTTTT.

The J gene is TRBJ2-7, the V gene TRBV7-8; 9 nucleotides line up with TRBD1. J gave up 3 bases and V 1 base, and 7 bases lay outside the gene matches. CDR1 SGHVS and CDR2 FQNEAQ come from the germline V gene. CDR3 length: 16 amino acids. CDR3: CASSLGGDRVNYEQYF. CDR3 nucleotides: TGTGCCAGCAGCTTAGGAGGGGACAGGGTAAACTACGAGCAGTACTTC.

This clone was detected only a few times. V is TRBV11-2 and J is TRBJ2-2; D unclear. The CDR3 sequence is 14 residues long. The V gene lost 2 bases and the J gene lost 1 base, with 5 bases spanning the gap. Germline lookup yields CDR1 SGHAT and CDR2 FQNNGV. CDR3 protein: CASSLSQNTGELFF. CDR3 DNA sequence: TGTGCCAGCAGCTTAAGCCAGAACACCGGGGAGCTGTTTTTT.

This clone was detected only once. The CDR3 sequence is CASSLGTGPQGVGANVLTF. For the CDR3, the DNA is TGTGCCAGCAGCTTAGGTACAGGACCCCAAGGTGTCGGGGCCAACGTCCTGACTTTC. V gene TRBV11-2 combines with J gene TRBJ2-6; D may be TRBD1 (5 bases). Germline V gene data show CDR1 as SGHAT and CDR2 as FQNNGV. The CDR3 spans 19 residues. V was cut by 1 base and J by 4 bases, with 20 bases left in between.

The chain has TRBV13 and TRBJ2-7, with D possibly matching TRBD1 (7 bases). This CDR3 has 16 amino acids. The ends were cut back, 5 bases at V and 1 base at J, with 18 bases in the middle. The V gene's germline CDR1 is PRHDT and CDR2 FYEKMQ (reference sequence). The CDR3 loop is CASSRHLTGTSYEQYF. Here the CDR3 DNA reads TGTGCCAGCAGCCGCCATCTGACAGGGACTTCCTACGAGCAGTACTTC.

The chain is built from TRBV19 and TRBJ1-3, with D possibly being TRBD1 (6 bases). Germline assignment: CDR1 LNHDA and CDR2 SQIVND (reference sequence). The V end was cut by 6 bases, the J end by 4 bases, with 13 bases between. This CDR3 has 14 amino acids. CDR3 sequence reads: CASRARGAGNTIYF. In DNA, the CDR3 is TGTGCCAGTAGGGCCCGGGGGGCAGGAAACACCATATATTTT. Supplemented by reference TRBV19 and TRBJ1-3, the full variable domain reads DGGITQSPKYLFRKEGQNVTLSCEQNLNHDAMYWYRQDPGQGLRLIYYSQIVNDFQKGDIAEGYSVSREKKESFPLTVTSAQKNPTAFYLCASRARGAGNTIYFGEGSWLTVV.

The rearrangement uses TRBV5-6 and TRBJ2-1; TRBD1 matches 8 bases. From germline, CDR1 is SGHDT and CDR2 YYEEEE. Trimming at V came to 4 bases and at J to 1 base, leaving 7 bases not matched to a gene. This CDR3 comprises 16 residues. In DNA form, the CDR3 reads TGTGCCAGCAGCGTGGTGACAGGGGAGTCCTACAATGAGCAGTTCTTC. This translates into CASSVVTGESYNEQFF.

The rearrangement links TRBV5-1 to TRBJ2-7; D call uncertain. This CDR3 spans 13 amino acids. Trimming removed 4 bases at V and 3 bases at J, with 11 bases between. Germline values: CDR1 SGHRS, CDR2 YFSETQ. DNA of the CDR3: TGCGCCAGCAGCATGTCGGGTGACTACGAGCAGTACTTC. This encodes CASSMSGDYEQYF. The whole variable domain, filled in from reference TRBV5-1 and TRBJ2-7, reads KAGVTQTPRYLIKTRGQQVTLSCSPISGHRSVSWYQQTPGQGLQFLFEYFSETQRNKGNFPGRFSGRQFSNSRSEMNVSTLELGDSALYLCASSMSGDYEQYFGPGTRLTVT.

The rearrangement links TRBV27 to TRBJ1-2, with D possibly TRBD1 on 6 matching bases. Germline loops: CDR1 MNHEY, CDR2 SMNVEV (reference sequence). The CDR3 runs 14 residues. Trimming pared 5 bases from V and 4 bases from J, leaving 14 bases between. The CDR3 sequence: CASSMTGEGYGYTF. CDR3 nucleotide sequence: TGTGCCAGCAGTATGACAGGCGAAGGCTATGGCTACACCTTC.

This clone is medium-sized (0.01 to 0.1%) in the sample. The identical CDR3 is also encoded by other nucleotide sequences in the sample. This chain links TRBV4-3 with TRBJ2-5; TRBD2 might be the D (6 bases). Germline assignment: CDR1 LGHNA and CDR2 YSLEER. The ends were cut back, 1 base at V and 5 bases at J, with 11 bases in the middle. This CDR3 comprises 14 residues. In DNA, the CDR3 is TGCGCCAGCAGCCAAGTCGGCGGGGTGGAGACCCAGTACTTC. Encoded protein: CASSQVGGVETQYF.

CDR3 DNA: TGTGCCAGCAGTGGGAGGGGCAGGGGGCTTCCTGAAGCTTTCTTT. The encoded protein is CASSGRGRGLPEAFF. The chain carries TRBV6-1 and TRBJ1-1; the match to TRBD1 covers 8 bases. Germline V gene data show CDR1 as MNHNS and CDR2 as SASEGT. With V trimmed by 4 bases and J by 6 bases, 10 bases remained unmatched. The CDR3 contains 15 residues.

CDR3 protein: CASSSLAGIEQYF. The CDR3 region has the DNA TGTGCCAGCAGTTCGCTAGCGGGGATCGAGCAGTACTTC. This chain joins TRBV27 and TRBJ2-7; 9 positions match TRBD2. The junction had 4 bases not matched to a gene; V was cut back by 4 bases and J by 6 bases. Germline CDR1 MNHEY, CDR2 SMNVEV (reference sequence). CDR3 length: 13 residues.

V usage is TRBV9 and J usage is TRBJ1-1; D is unresolved. Germline CDR1 reads SGDLS; CDR2 reads YYNGEE. V was shortened by 6 bases and J by 5 bases, with 17 bases between the two germline ends. This CDR3 has 14 residues. This CDR3 reads CASTAQIGDTEAFF. CDR3 coding DNA: TGTGCCAGCACCGCTCAGATAGGAGATACTGAAGCTTTCTTT. Filled out from reference TRBV9 and TRBJ1-1, the complete variable domain reads DSGVTQTPKHLITATGQRVTLRCSPRSGDLSVYWYQQSLDQGLQFLIQYYNGEERAKGNILERFSAQQFPDLHSELNLSSLELGDSALYFCASTAQIGDTEAFFGQGTRLTVV.

The V gene is TRBV27, the J gene TRBJ2-1; 8 bases map to TRBD1. Germline CDR1 is MNHEY and CDR2 is SMNVEV (reference sequence). The J segment lost 9 bases and the V segment lost 3 bases, leaving 7 bases of the junction unmatched. This CDR3 has 14 amino acids. CDR3 in DNA: TGTGCCAGCAGTTTCCAGGGGGCGTCTGTTGAGCAGTTCTTC. Protein sequence: CASSFQGASVEQFF.

The genes are TRBV11-2 and TRBJ2-7; D may be TRBD2 (6 bases). This CDR3 is built from 17 residues. Trimming removed 1 base from V and 6 bases from J, with 22 bases in between. The germline CDR1 and CDR2 sequences are SGHAT and FQNNGV. CDR3 residues: CASSLGLGGPPAGEQYF. As DNA, the CDR3 is TGTGCCAGCAGCTTAGGATTGGGCGGACCGCCAGCGGGCGAGCAGTACTTC.

This chain connects TRBV9 to TRBJ1-6; TRBD1 agrees at 9 bases. The J segment lost 10 bases and the V segment lost 3 bases, leaving 5 bases of the junction unmatched. The CDR3 is 14 residues long. Germline-derived CDR1 and CDR2 are SGDLS and YYNGEE. The CDR3 sequence is CASSEGDRVSPLHF. The DNA for the CDR3 is TGTGCCAGCAGCGAGGGGGACAGGGTATCACCCCTCCACTTT.

The genes are TRBV28 and TRBJ2-1, with TRBD1 matching over 10 bases. V shed 6 bases, J shed 5 bases, and the junction held 4 bases outside the gene matches. From germline, CDR1 is MDHEN and CDR2 SYDVKM. The CDR3 totals 14 residues. The CDR3 region is CASSSGTGDNEQFF. DNA of the CDR3: TGTGCCAGCAGCTCCGGGACAGGGGACAATGAGCAGTTCTTC.

The chain recombines TRBV7-9 with TRBJ2-5; tentatively, D is TRBD1 (6 bases). V lost 5 bases and J 2 bases, leaving 18 bases between the germline ends. The CDR3 consists of 16 residues. The V gene's germline CDR1 is SEHNR and CDR2 FQNEAQ (reference sequence). The CDR3 here is CASSPSRDIFQETQYF. The CDR3 DNA is TGTGCCAGCAGCCCAAGTCGGGACATTTTTCAAGAGACCCAGTACTTC.

J is TRBJ1-3 and V is TRBV7-9, with D perhaps TRBD1 (5 bases). CDR3 length equals 18 residues. Germline V CDR1 and CDR2: SEHNR, FQNEAQ (reference sequence). V dropped 1 base and J dropped 4 bases, with 20 bases sitting between them. In DNA, the CDR3 is TGTGCCAGCAGCTTAGTGGGGTACAGGTCCACGCTCGGAAACACCATATATTTT. Translation: CASSLVGYRSTLGNTIYF.

The chain carries TRBV5-1 and TRBJ2-7; D remains ambiguous. In germline, CDR1 is SGHRS, CDR2 YFSETQ. The CDR3 covers 11 residues. Trimming removed 4 bases at V and 4 bases at J, with 6 bases between. The CDR3 loop is CASSDGYEQYF. The CDR3 coding sequence is TGCGCCAGCAGCGACGGGTACGAGCAGTACTTC.

The chain combines TRBV9 with TRBJ2-3; possible D gene TRBD1, 5 bases. This CDR3 has 15 residues. Germline V gene data show CDR1 as SGDLS and CDR2 as YYNGEE. V lost 4 bases, J lost 4 bases, and 16 bases lay in between. This chain's CDR3 is CASSQGLWGPDTQYF. The CDR3 bases are TGTGCCAGCAGCCAGGGTTTGTGGGGTCCAGATACGCAGTATTTT.

The chain has TRBV7-2 and TRBJ2-3, with a tentative D call TRBD2 (7 bases). V was trimmed by 5 bases and J by 4 bases, leaving 13 bases between them. Germline V CDR1 and CDR2: SGHTA, FQGNSA. The CDR3 covers 14 residues. CDR3 sequence reads: CASSHPGGADTQYF. The CDR3, as DNA: TGTGCCAGCAGCCACCCGGGGGGCGCAGATACGCAGTATTTT.

The rearrangement uses TRBV9 and TRBJ2-7; D ambiguous. Germline-derived CDR1 and CDR2 are SGDLS and YYNGEE. This CDR3 is built from 14 residues. Trimming stripped 0 bases from V and 2 bases from J, with 9 bases between. The CDR3: CASSVGAAAYEQYF. CDR3 nucleotides: TGTGCCAGCAGCGTAGGGGCAGCCGCCTACGAGCAGTACTTC.

Points on this clone: One junction end does not reproduce the germline sequence, and a read error may be involved. The genes are TRBV11-2 and TRBJ2-2, with TRBD1 as a possible D gene (6 bases). The CDR3 spans 14 residues. Germline V gene lookup returns CDR1 SGHAT and CDR2 FQNNGV. DNA for the CDR3: TGTGCCAGCAGCTTGGGGGCCTCCTCAGGGGATCTGTTTTTT. It specifies CASSLGASSGDLFF.

The V call is TRBV5-4, the J call TRBJ2-2; no clear D. In germline, CDR1 is SGHNT, CDR2 YYREEE (reference sequence). Trimming took 4 bases from V and 3 from J, leaving 16 bases between them. The CDR3 is 16 amino acids. CDR3 sequence reads: CASSRPDGAYTGELFF. The CDR3 bases are TGTGCCAGCAGCCGCCCCGACGGAGCCTACACCGGGGAGCTGTTTTTT.

This chain uses TRBV11-2 with TRBJ2-4, with 7 bases fitting TRBD1. The CDR3 has 14 residues. Trimming at V came to 0 bases and at J to 7 bases, leaving 3 bases not matched to a gene. From germline, CDR1 is SGHAT and CDR2 FQNNGV. As DNA, the CDR3 is TGTGCCAGCAGCTTAGATGTGACAGGGAACATTCAGTACTTC. It encodes CASSLDVTGNIQYF.

CDR3 sequence: CASSKTASRAEEQYF. The CDR3 DNA follows: TGTGCCAGCAGCAAAACGGCGAGCAGGGCTGAAGAGCAGTACTTC. The chain couples TRBV21-1 to TRBJ2-7; the table's TRBD1 call for D was not verified on the DNA. TRBV21-1 is reported as a pseudogene. The CDR3 contains 15 residues.

This clone was counted a single time. The rearrangement uses TRBV27 and TRBJ2-3, with 9 bases identical to TRBD2. This CDR3 spans 15 amino acids. The germline gives CDR1 MNHEY, CDR2 SMNVEV (reference sequence). With V trimmed by 7 bases and J by 4 bases, 9 bases remained unmatched. This chain's CDR3 is CASMRGGAGSDTQYF. CDR3 nucleotides: TGTGCCAGCATGCGGGGGGGGGCTGGTTCAGATACGCAGTATTTT.

This rearrangement joins TRBV27 to TRBJ2-1, with 8 bases fitting TRBD2. The germline V gene encodes CDR1 MNHEY and CDR2 SMNVEV (reference sequence). Trimming removed 5 bases from V and 6 bases from J; junction bases left unmatched: 6. The CDR3 length is 14 residues. The CDR3 bases are TGTGCCAGCAGTCTTAGCGGGGCTTCCAATGAGCAGTTCTTC. Amino acid sequence: CASSLSGASNEQFF.

A word on this clone: A junction boundary mismatches the germline segment, possibly from a read error. The rearrangement joins TRBV4-1 to TRBJ2-2; a weak D match, TRBD2 (5 bases). Germline V gives CDR1 MGHRA, CDR2 YSYEKL. The CDR3 runs 15 residues. The CDR3 nucleotides are TGCGCCAGCAGCAAAGATAGCGACCTCACCGGGGAGCTGTTTTTT. It encodes CASSKDSDLTGELFF.